This T cell receptor (beta chain) originates from a study of blood T cell repertoires in COVID-19. The CDR3 sequence is 12 residues long. V dropped 3 bases and J dropped 1 base, with 4 bases sitting between them. Per the germline V gene, CDR1 is SGHTS and CDR2 is YDEGEE. Repertoires were generated with immunoSEQ multiplex PCR, while TCRdb's copy carries only in-frame clones and drops some. The sample includes 60,000 to 70,000 clones, 80% to 90% of them seen just once. The sequence derives from a woman in her fifties or sixties with COVID-19, enrolled during active disease. The chain recombines TRBV5-8 with TRBJ2-5; D is uncertain. Input material: peripheral blood. CDR3 in amino acids: CASSSLQETQYF. CDR3 nucleotide sequence: TGTGCCAGCAGCTCCCTCCAAGAGACCCAGTACTTC.